The 17 T cell receptor beta chains presented below share a single source sample, sequenced in a study of vaccination effects on CD4 cells after COVID-19. Method: immunoSEQ multiplex PCR; TCRdb's copy keeps in-frame clones and lacks some. The sample lists more than 60,000 clones, 65% to 75% occurring once. CD4+ T cell isolation took place after less than 13 days of culture. No antigen has been identified for these receptors. The sequencing used CD4+ T cells from PBMCs cultured without peptide, collected before COVID-19 vaccination. The receptors originated from a human donor who had a prior SARS-CoV-2 infection.

There are a few counts of this clone. Germline is not matched at one junction end, which may reflect a read error. The V call is TRBV7-7, the J call TRBJ2-1; 11 nucleotides align to TRBD1. This CDR3 is built from 13 residues. Germline V gene data show CDR1 as SSHAT and CDR2 as FNYEAQ (reference sequence). The CDR3 nucleotides are TGTGCTAGCAGCTTGGACAGGGGGCATGAGCAGTTCTTC. It encodes CASSLDRGHEQFF.

V usage is TRBV18 and J usage is TRBJ2-7, with D possibly being TRBD1 (7 bases). The ends were cut back, 0 bases at V and 4 bases at J, with 19 bases in the middle. Germline CDR1 is KGHSH and CDR2 is LQKENI. The CDR3 loop spans 17 amino acids. The CDR3 is CASSPPGQGGTVYEQYF. In nucleotides, the CDR3 is TGTGCCAGCTCACCACCGGGTCAGGGGGGTACGGTATACGAGCAGTACTTC. The variable domain in full, completed from reference TRBV18 and TRBJ2-7, reads NAGVMQNPRHLVRRRGQEARLRCSPMKGHSHVYWYRQLPEEGLKFMVYLQKENIIDESGMPKERFSAEFPKEGPSILRIQQVVRGDSAAYFCASSPPGQGGTVYEQYFGPGTRLTVT.

In this sample, this clone turned up many times. The chain is built from TRBV5-6 and TRBJ2-1; the match to TRBD1 covers 7 bases. The CDR3 extends over 16 amino acids. V was pared by 2 bases and J by 3 bases, with 8 bases of the junction left unmatched. Looked up from germline, CDR1 is SGHDT and CDR2 is YYEEEE. CDR3 sequence reads: CASSFTGANIYNEQFF. The CDR3 nucleotides are TGTGCCAGCAGCTTTACAGGGGCGAATATCTACAATGAGCAGTTCTTC.

This chain connects TRBV4-3 to TRBJ1-5, with TRBD1 identical over 8 bases. The CDR3 is made up of 16 amino acids. The ends lost 0 bases at V and 5 bases at J; junction bases unmatched: 6. The V gene's germline CDR1 is LGHNA and CDR2 YSLEER. CDR3 region: CASSQDVRQGYQPQHF. CDR3 coding DNA: TGCGCCAGCAGCCAAGATGTCCGACAGGGGTATCAGCCCCAGCATTTT.

The chain combines TRBV5-1 with TRBJ2-4, with D hard to call. The CDR3 length is 15 residues. V was trimmed by 0 bases and J by 4 bases, leaving 11 bases between them. CDR1 is SGHRS, CDR2 YFSETQ, per germline. This CDR3 is CASSLDWQVKNIQYF. CDR3 sequence (DNA): TGCGCCAGCAGCTTGGATTGGCAGGTGAAAAACATTCAGTACTTC.

V is TRBV9 and J is TRBJ2-7; 8 bases map to TRBD1. This CDR3 is 14 amino acids long. CDR1 SGDLS and CDR2 YYNGEE come from the germline V gene. Trimming removed 7 bases from V and 3 bases from J; junction bases left unmatched: 9. The CDR3 loop reads CASGKTGASYEQYF. CDR3 in DNA: TGTGCCAGCGGTAAGACAGGGGCTAGCTACGAGCAGTACTTC. Full variable domain (remainder filled in from reference TRBV9 and TRBJ2-7): DSGVTQTPKHLITATGQRVTLRCSPRSGDLSVYWYQQSLDQGLQFLIQYYNGEERAKGNILERFSAQQFPDLHSELNLSSLELGDSALYFCASGKTGASYEQYFGPGTRLTVT.

The CDR3 DNA is TGTGCCAGCTCACCAGTGGCTGGGGGTGGTCAGCCCCAGCATTTT. Protein product: CASSPVAGGGQPQHF. The chain combines TRBV18 with TRBJ1-5; perhaps TRBD1 as D (5 bases). Germline CDR1 reads KGHSH; CDR2 reads LQKENI. This CDR3 spans 15 amino acids. V dropped 2 bases and J dropped 6 bases, with 14 bases sitting between them.

V and J are TRBV3-1 (or the pseudogene TRBV3-2) and TRBJ2-7, with 10 bases matching TRBD1. V shed 4 bases, J shed 6 bases, and the junction held 6 bases outside the gene matches. The CDR3 extends over 14 amino acids. In germline, CDR1 is LGHDT, CDR2 YNNKEL (reference sequence). The CDR3 sequence is CASSPYDRGREQYF. The DNA of the CDR3 is TGTGCCAGCAGCCCCTATGACAGGGGGCGCGAGCAGTACTTC.

The chain recombines TRBV9 with TRBJ2-1, with 14 positions matching TRBD2. The CDR3 spans 18 residues. V gave up 7 bases and J gave up 9 bases; unmatched junction bases: 18. Germline CDR1 is SGDLS and CDR2 is YYNGEE. The CDR3 DNA reads as TGTGCCAGCGGACAGAAACGGACTAGCGGGGGGAATTGGGGTGAGCAGTTCTTC. Protein sequence: CASGQKRTSGGNWGEQFF. The complete variable domain, with remaining parts taken from reference TRBV9 and TRBJ2-1, reads DSGVTQTPKHLITATGQRVTLRCSPRSGDLSVYWYQQSLDQGLQFLIQYYNGEERAKGNILERFSAQQFPDLHSELNLSSLELGDSALYFCASGQKRTSGGNWGEQFFGPGTRLTVL.

The table lists this clone with a count of one. At one of its ends the junction is not consistent with the germline gene, which may arise from a read error. The rearrangement uses TRBV7-3 and TRBJ2-5; 8 nucleotides line up with TRBD2. Germline CDR1 and CDR2: SGHTA and FQGTGA. This CDR3 region has 15 residues. In DNA, the CDR3 is TGTGCCAGCAGCCTAACGGGAGCGGGGGAAGAGACCCAGTACTTC. This codes for CASSLTGAGEETQYF.

This chain links TRBV2 with TRBJ2-3, with 9 bases fitting TRBD1. J gave up 2 bases and V 2 bases, and 8 bases lay outside the gene matches. The CDR3 covers 17 residues. CDR1 and CDR2 from the germline V gene are SNHLY and FYNNEI. CDR3 bases: TGTGCCAGCAGTGAACCGACCGGGACAGGGAACACAGATACGCAGTATTTT. Translation: CASSEPTGTGNTDTQYF.

The genes are TRBV29-1 and TRBJ2-1; D is unclear. The length of the CDR3 is 10 residues. V lost 8 bases and J lost 4, with 6 bases in between. From germline, CDR1 is SQVTM and CDR2 ANQGSEA. The CDR3 bases are TGCAGCTCGGCTTACAATGAGCAGTTCTTC. This codes for CSSAYNEQFF.

This rearrangement joins TRBV5-8 to TRBJ2-1; tentative D call: TRBD2 (5 bases). Germline V CDR1 and CDR2: SGHTS, YDEGEE. The CDR3 consists of 14 residues. The V and J ends lost 2 bases and 5 bases respectively, with 11 bases between them. The CDR3 loop reads CASSFSEDHNEQFF. CDR3 DNA sequence: TGTGCCAGCAGCTTTAGCGAGGATCACAATGAGCAGTTCTTC.

The V call is TRBV7-2, the J call TRBJ2-1, with TRBD2 identical over 9 bases. In germline, CDR1 is SGHTA, CDR2 FQGNSA. The CDR3 extends over 15 amino acids. V dropped 2 bases and J dropped 4; count of bases not matched to a gene: 3. The CDR3 coding sequence is TGTGCCAGCAGCTTAAAAAGCGGGGGGTACAATGAGCAGTTCTTC. Translating it yields CASSLKSGGYNEQFF.

The CDR3 coding sequence is TGTGCCAGCTCACCGATTACTAGCGGGGGTGATACGCAGTATTTT. The encoded protein is CASSPITSGGDTQYF. V usage is TRBV18 and J usage is TRBJ2-3; 11 bases line up with TRBD2. In germline, CDR1 is KGHSH, CDR2 LQKENI. The CDR3 runs 15 residues. J gave up 6 bases and V 3 bases, and 5 bases lay outside the gene matches.

This clone has only a few counts. The CDR3 region has the DNA TGTGCCAGCACTGATACAGGGGGGTACTATAATTCACCCCTCCACTTT. Amino acids: CASTDTGGYYNSPLHF. The chain joins TRBV7-2 to TRBJ1-6; TRBD1 agrees at 8 bases. This CDR3 has 16 residues. The germline V gene has CDR1 SGHTA and CDR2 FQGNSA. V trimming: 7 bases; J trimming: 3 bases; junction bases outside the gene matches: 8.

This chain joins TRBV11-3 and TRBJ2-1; TRBD2 matches at 8 bases. V lost 6 bases to trimming and J lost 4 bases; unmatched junction nucleotides: 14. The germline CDR1 and CDR2 sequences are SGHNT and YENEEA. The CDR3 runs to 17 residues. The CDR3: CASRNLIPSGSYNEQFF. The CDR3 coding sequence is TGTGCCAGCAGGAATCTTATCCCCAGCGGGAGTTACAATGAGCAGTTCTTC.